Many counts were recorded for the clone carrying this T cell receptor beta chain. Its specificity is not known. At least 3 on the Clinical Activity Score was recorded for ophthalmopathy patients, who also had NOSPECS grade at least 4 and duration under 3 months. For the diagnoses, clinical symptoms, serum thyroxine and TRAb, thyroid ultrasound and orbital computed tomography were used. The record originates from a study of T cells in Graves' hyperthyroidism and ophthalmopathy. Study outcomes and limitations: Ophthalmopathy cases were set apart from stable hyperthyroidism by a 13 V-J model. Ophthalmopathy was identified by the model a median about 6 months ahead of onset.

Amplified TCR beta CDR3 regions came from RNA transcripts. A set of HTBI primers served as the primers for a first-round RT-PCR of the TCR CDR3. TCRdb redid the calling of the multiplex PCR reads with MiXCR, one entry per CDR3 protein. The data show a few hundred thousand distinct CDR3 sequences, with roughly 15% seen just once and about 18% held by the top ten. This CDR3 is built from 12 residues. Germline loops: CDR1 SNHLY, CDR2 FYNNEI. The V and J ends lost 9 bases and 3 bases respectively, with 11 bases between them. The specimen sequenced was blood. V and J are TRBV2 and TRBJ2-5; the D gene is possibly TRBD2 (6 bases). The clonotype comes from a woman in her twenties or thirties with Graves' ophthalmopathy. The CDR3 nucleotides read TGTGCCAGTGGGACTCGAGAAGAGACCCAGTACTTC. Its translation: CASGTREETQYF.